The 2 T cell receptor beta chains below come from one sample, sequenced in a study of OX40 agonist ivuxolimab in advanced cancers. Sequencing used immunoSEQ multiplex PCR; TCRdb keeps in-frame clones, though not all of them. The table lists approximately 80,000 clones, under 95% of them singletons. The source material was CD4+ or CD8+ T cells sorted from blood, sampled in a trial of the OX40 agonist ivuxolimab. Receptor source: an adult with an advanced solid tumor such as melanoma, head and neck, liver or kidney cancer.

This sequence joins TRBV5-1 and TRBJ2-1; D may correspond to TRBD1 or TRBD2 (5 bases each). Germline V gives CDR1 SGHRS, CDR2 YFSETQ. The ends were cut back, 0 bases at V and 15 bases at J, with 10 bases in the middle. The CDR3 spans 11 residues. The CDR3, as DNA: TGCGCCAGCAGCTTGGGACAGCGGTGGTTCTTC. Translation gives CASSLGQRWFF.

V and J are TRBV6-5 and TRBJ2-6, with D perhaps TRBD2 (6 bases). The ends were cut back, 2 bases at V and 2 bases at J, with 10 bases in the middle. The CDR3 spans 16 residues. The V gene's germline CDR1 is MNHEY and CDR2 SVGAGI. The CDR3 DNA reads TGTGCCAGCAGTTACGTCGGGGGAGCTGGGGCCAACGTCCTGACTTTC. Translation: CASSYVGGAGANVLTF.